Below, one T cell receptor (beta chain) is given with its context. In the study's own analysis: Scientists estimated how many nucleated cells there were by amplifying reference gene primers. Libraries were prepared by immunoSEQ multiplex PCR; TCRdb keeps only in-frame clonotypes and omits some of them. Clone size and V and J calls were adopted from that table, with D and trimming inferred from the DNA. The table records 200,000 to 250,000 clones, around 83% of them present only once. This entry belongs to a study of blood T cell repertoires in COVID-19. Background on the study: Samples of COVID-19 (acute and convalescent) were obtained from the United States, Italy and Spain. T cells, B-cell-depleted T cells, or PBMCs supplied cDNA or gDNA.

From germline, CDR1 is SEHNR and CDR2 FQNEAQ (reference sequence). The CDR3 sequence is 13 residues long. V was pared by 3 bases and J by 5 bases, with 10 bases between. The sequencing sample was made of peripheral blood. The chain couples TRBV7-9 to TRBJ1-1, with D uncertain. This TCR was sampled from a man aged 45-60 years with active or convalescent COVID-19. In nucleotides, the CDR3 is TGTGCCAGCAGCTTGTCGGGGTGGACTGAAGCTTTCTTT. It specifies CASSLSGWTEAFF.